This TCR beta chain was found in a study of cytomegalovirus exposure and HLA in healthy donors. Findings and limits, study-wide: In a later analysis, at a false discovery rate of 0.05, 15,000 to 20,000 TCR beta sequences matched HLA alleles. Most CMV-associated TCR beta chains appeared HLA-restricted in a later analysis.

Germline CDR1 reads SEHNR; CDR2 reads FQNEAQ (reference sequence). J lost 2 bases, V lost 4 bases, and 5 bases had no gene match. This CDR3 is 16 amino acids long. Worth noting for this clone: The antigen is not known.

The PCR used 60 Vbeta and 13 Jbeta primers. Generated by immunoSEQ multiplex PCR, the TCRdb table keeps only in-frame clones and is missing some. The sample totals around 65,000 clones; its top ten clones hold approximately 16%. Every donor was a healthy person donating bone marrow. The receptor was isolated from a boy younger than 18 in good health and CMV-seronegative. Material for sequencing was PBMCs. The chain is built from TRBV7-9 and TRBJ2-7; 13 bases fit TRBD2. As DNA, the CDR3 is TGTGCCAGCAGCTGGACTAGCGGGAGAGGGGCCTACGAGCAGTACTTC. It is translated as CASSWTSGRGAYEQYF.